This note documents a single T cell receptor beta chain sequence. The data derive from a study of cytomegalovirus exposure and HLA in healthy donors. Researchers ran the PCR with 60 Vbeta and 13 Jbeta primers. TCRdb keeps only in-frame clones here, not all; method: immunoSEQ multiplex PCR. The table lists approximately 120,000 clones, around 80% of them singletons. Trimming cost V 5 bases and J 3 bases; bases outside gene matches: 9. CDR3 length: 16 amino acids. Looked up from germline, CDR1 is SGHVS and CDR2 is FQNEAQ. Sequencing was carried out using PBMCs. The V and J genes are TRBV7-8 and TRBJ2-3, with TRBD1 matching 9 bases. The sequence was collected from a woman between 25 and 40 years old in good health and CMV-seronegative. The CDR3 bases are TGTGCCAGCAGCCCGGGGAACAGGGGGCTTACAGATACGCAGTATTTT. This translates into CASSPGNRGLTDTQYF.